This T cell receptor beta chain stems from a study of blood T cell repertoires in COVID-19. For the study at large: The origin of the acute and convalescent COVID-19 samples was the United States, Italy and Spain. Sample material is recorded as cDNA or gDNA derived from T cells, B-cell-depleted T cells, or PBMCs.

Original analysis: Amplification with reference gene primers provided the estimates of nucleated cell counts. TCRdb's copy holds only in-frame clones and misses some; the assay was immunoSEQ multiplex PCR. V, J and clone size were drawn from that table, and D and trimming were deduced from the DNA. Altogether approximately 290,000 clones are present, more than 85% being singletons, with the ten largest covering 2% to 2.5%. Enrolled during active infection, Seattle patients were then followed longitudinally. The CDR3 is 15 amino acids. Trimming took 5 bases from V and 4 from J, leaving 15 bases between them. Per the germline V gene, CDR1 is SGHAT and CDR2 is FQNNGV.

V is TRBV11-2 and J is TRBJ2-1, with D perhaps matching TRBD2 (6 bases). Sequenced sample: peripheral blood. The sequence was obtained from a woman in her thirties with COVID-19, enrolled during active disease. CDR3 coding DNA: TGTGCCAGCAGCCTTAGCGGCGCGGCTTACAATGAGCAGTTCTTC. Its translation is CASSLSGAAYNEQFF.